This T cell receptor (beta chain) derives from a study of shared clonotypes between healthy human individuals. With regard to this clone: No antigen is known for it. Other DNA sequences in the same sample also yield this CDR3.

The donors were adults (healthy and HIV-negative) with no recent acute infections or vaccinations. A CD45RA+ naive subset and a CD45RA-negative memory subset were split from CD4+ cells. Sequencing was performed with immunoSEQ multiplex PCR; in TCRdb, only in-frame clones are kept and a portion is missing. The table shows about 2 million clones, with 85% to 95% occurring only once. This CDR3 has 13 residues. Germline CDR1 SGHRS, CDR2 YFSETQ. V dropped 4 bases and J dropped 5 bases, with 9 bases sitting between them. Regarding the study as a whole: For naive CD4 cells, roughly 5% of clonotypes were shared across a handful of donors. All-four-donor shared clonotypes had higher generation probabilities than non-shared clonotypes did.

Sample: naive CD4+ T cells sorted from blood. Subset given: CD45RA+ positively selected. This sequence was found in a young man in good health. The chain is built from TRBV5-1 and TRBJ1-4; D gene unclear. This CDR3 reads CASSREGNEKLFF. The CDR3 DNA follows: TGCGCCAGCAGCAGGGAAGGAAATGAAAAACTGTTTTTT. The whole variable domain, remainder taken from reference TRBV5-1 and TRBJ1-4, is KAGVTQTPRYLIKTRGQQVTLSCSPISGHRSVSWYQQTPGQGLQFLFEYFSETQRNKGNFPGRFSGRQFSNSRSEMNVSTLELGDSALYLCASSREGNEKLFFGSGTQLSVL.